This note documents a single T cell receptor beta chain sequence. The sample comes from a study of blood T cell repertoires in COVID-19. Study at large: Some COVID-19 samples were acute and others convalescent; all came from the United States, Italy and Spain. T cells, B-cell-depleted T cells, or PBMCs supplied cDNA or gDNA.

Clones were sequenced by immunoSEQ multiplex PCR, and TCRdb holds only the in-frame ones, with some missing. The sample has 55,000 to 70,000 clones, 88% seen once. The CDR3 totals 15 residues. V was cut by 6 bases and J by 2 bases, with 17 bases left in between. The germline CDR1 and CDR2 sequences are LGHNA and YSLEER. The source material was peripheral blood. The chain couples TRBV4-3 to TRBJ2-7; D not resolved. The TCR originated in a woman aged 60-75 years with COVID-19, enrolled during active disease. The CDR3, as DNA: TGCGCCAGCAGTCTCATCGGGTCTAGAACCTACGAGCAGTACTTC. As protein: CASSLIGSRTYEQYF.